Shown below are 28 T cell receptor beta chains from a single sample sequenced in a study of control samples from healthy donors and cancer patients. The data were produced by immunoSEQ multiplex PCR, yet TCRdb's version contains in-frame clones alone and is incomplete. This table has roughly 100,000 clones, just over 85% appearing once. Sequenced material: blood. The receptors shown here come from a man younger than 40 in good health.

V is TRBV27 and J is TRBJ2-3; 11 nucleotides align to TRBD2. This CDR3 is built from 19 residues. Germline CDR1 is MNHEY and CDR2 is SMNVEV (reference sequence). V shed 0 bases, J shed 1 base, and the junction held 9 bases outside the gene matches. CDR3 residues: CASSLSPLLAGGGTDTQYF. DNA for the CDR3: TGTGCCAGCAGTTTATCCCCCCTATTAGCGGGAGGGGGCACAGATACGCAGTATTTT.

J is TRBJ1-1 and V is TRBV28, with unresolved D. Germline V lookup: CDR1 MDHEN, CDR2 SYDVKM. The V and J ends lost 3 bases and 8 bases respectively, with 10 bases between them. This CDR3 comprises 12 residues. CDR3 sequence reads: CASSFNQREAFF. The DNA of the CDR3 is TGTGCCAGCAGTTTTAATCAACGGGAAGCTTTCTTT.

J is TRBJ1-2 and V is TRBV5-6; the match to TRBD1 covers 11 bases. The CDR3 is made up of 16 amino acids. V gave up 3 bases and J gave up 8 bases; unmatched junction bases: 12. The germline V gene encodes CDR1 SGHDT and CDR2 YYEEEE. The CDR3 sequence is CASSSLTGTGGEGYTF. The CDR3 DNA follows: TGTGCCAGCAGCTCACTAACCGGGACAGGGGGGGAAGGCTACACCTTC.

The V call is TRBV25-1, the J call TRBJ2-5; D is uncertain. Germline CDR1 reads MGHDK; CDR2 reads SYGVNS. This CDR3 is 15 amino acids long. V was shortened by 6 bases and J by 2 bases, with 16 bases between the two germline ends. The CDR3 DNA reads TGTGCCAGCAGCGTTCGGAACACTTATCAAGAGACCCAGTACTTC. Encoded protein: CASSVRNTYQETQYF. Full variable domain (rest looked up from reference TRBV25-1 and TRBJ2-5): EADIYQTPRYLVIGTGKKITLECSQTMGHDKMYWYQQDPGMELHLIHYSYGVNSTEKGDLSSESTVSRIRTEHFPLTLESARPSHTSQYLCASSVRNTYQETQYFGPGTRLLVL.

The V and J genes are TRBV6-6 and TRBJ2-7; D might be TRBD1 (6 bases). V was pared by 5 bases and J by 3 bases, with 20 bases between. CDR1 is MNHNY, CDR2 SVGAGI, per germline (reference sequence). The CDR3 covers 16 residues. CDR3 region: CASSPSRDIFGYEQYF. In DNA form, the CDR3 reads TGTGCCAGCAGTCCGTCCCGGGACATTTTTGGCTACGAGCAGTACTTC.

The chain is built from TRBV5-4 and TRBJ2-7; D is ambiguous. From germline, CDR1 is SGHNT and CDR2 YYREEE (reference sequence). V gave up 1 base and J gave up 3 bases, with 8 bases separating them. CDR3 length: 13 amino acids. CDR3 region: CASSLPEDYEQYF. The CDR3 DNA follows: TGTGCCAGCAGCTTGCCAGAGGACTACGAGCAGTACTTC.

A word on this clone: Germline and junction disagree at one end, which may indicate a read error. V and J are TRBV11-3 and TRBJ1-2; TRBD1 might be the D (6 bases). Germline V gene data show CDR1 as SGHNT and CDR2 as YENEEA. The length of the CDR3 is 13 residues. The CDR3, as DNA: TGTGCCAGCAGCTTAATTGGCCGCCGACAGGTGTCCTTC. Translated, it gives CASSLIGRRQVSF.

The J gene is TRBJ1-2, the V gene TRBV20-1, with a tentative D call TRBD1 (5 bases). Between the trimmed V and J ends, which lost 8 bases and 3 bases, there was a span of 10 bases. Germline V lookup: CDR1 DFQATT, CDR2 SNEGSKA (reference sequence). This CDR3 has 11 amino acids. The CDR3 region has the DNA TGCAGTTTCGGCAGGGACTATGGCTACACCTTC. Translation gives CSFGRDYGYTF.

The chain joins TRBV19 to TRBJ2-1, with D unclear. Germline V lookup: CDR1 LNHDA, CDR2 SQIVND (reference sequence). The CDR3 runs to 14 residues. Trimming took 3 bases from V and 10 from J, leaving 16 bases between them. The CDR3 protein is CASSISSQGSEQFF. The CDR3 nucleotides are TGTGCCAGTAGTATCTCATCGCAAGGATCCGAGCAGTTCTTC. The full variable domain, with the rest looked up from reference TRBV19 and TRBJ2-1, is DGGITQSPKYLFRKEGQNVTLSCEQNLNHDAMYWYRQDPGQGLRLIYYSQIVNDFQKGDIAEGYSVSREKKESFPLTVTSAQKNPTAFYLCASSISSQGSEQFFGPGTRLTVL.

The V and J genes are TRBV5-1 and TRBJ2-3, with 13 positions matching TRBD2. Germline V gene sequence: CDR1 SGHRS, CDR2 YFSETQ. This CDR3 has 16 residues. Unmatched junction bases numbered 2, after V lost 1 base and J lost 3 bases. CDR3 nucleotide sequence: TGCGCCAGCAGCTTGACTAGCGGGAGGGGAACAGATACGCAGTATTTT. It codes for CASSLTSGRGTDTQYF. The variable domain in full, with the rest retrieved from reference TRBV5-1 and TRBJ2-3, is KAGVTQTPRYLIKTRGQQVTLSCSPISGHRSVSWYQQTPGQGLQFLFEYFSETQRNKGNFPGRFSGRQFSNSRSEMNVSTLELGDSALYLCASSLTSGRGTDTQYFGPGTRLTVL.

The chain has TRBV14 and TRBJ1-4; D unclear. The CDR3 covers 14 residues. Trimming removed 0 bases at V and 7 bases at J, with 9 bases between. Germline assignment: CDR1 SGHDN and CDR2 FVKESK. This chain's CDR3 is CASSQDLQAEKLFF. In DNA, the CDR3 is TGTGCCAGCAGCCAAGATCTTCAGGCTGAAAAACTGTTTTTT.

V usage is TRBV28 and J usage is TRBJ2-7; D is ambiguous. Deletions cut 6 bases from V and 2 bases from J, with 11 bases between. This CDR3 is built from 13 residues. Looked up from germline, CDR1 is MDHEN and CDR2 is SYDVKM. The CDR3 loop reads CASSPPGTYEQYF. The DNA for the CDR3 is TGTGCCAGCAGCCCCCCTGGCACCTACGAGCAGTACTTC. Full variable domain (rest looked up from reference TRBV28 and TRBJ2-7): DVKVTQSSRYLVKRTGEKVFLECVQDMDHENMFWYRQDPGLGLRLIYFSYDVKMKEKGDIPEGYSVSREKKERFSLILESASTNQTSMYLCASSPPGTYEQYFGPGTRLTVT.

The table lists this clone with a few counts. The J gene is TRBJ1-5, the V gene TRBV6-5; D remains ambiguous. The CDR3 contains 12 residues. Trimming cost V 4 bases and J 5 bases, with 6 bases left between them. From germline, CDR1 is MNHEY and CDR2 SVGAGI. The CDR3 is CASSFKDQPQHF. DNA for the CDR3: TGTGCCAGCAGTTTCAAGGATCAGCCCCAGCATTTT.

CDR3 sequence: CASSFRLAGPETQYF. The CDR3 DNA sequence: TGTGCCAGCAGCTTTCGTCTAGCGGGTCCAGAGACCCAGTACTTC. The chain links TRBV5-4 to TRBJ2-5; 8 nucleotides align to TRBD2. Germline CDR1 SGHNT, CDR2 YYREEE (reference sequence). V was pared by 2 bases and J by 4 bases, with 7 bases of the junction left unmatched. This CDR3 has 15 amino acids.

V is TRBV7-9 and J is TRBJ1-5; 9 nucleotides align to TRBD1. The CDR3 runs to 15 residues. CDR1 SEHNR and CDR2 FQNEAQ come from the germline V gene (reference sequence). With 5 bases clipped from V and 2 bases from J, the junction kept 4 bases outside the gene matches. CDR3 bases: TGTGCCAGCAGCCGGGACAGGGAGGGCAATCAGCCCCAGCATTTT. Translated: CASSRDREGNQPQHF. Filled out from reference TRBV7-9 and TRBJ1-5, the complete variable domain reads DTGVSQNPRHKITKRGQNVTFRCDPISEHNRLYWYRQTLGQGPEFLTYFQNEAQLEKSRLLSDRFSAERPKGSFSTLEIQRTEQGDSAMYLCASSRDREGNQPQHFGDGTRLSIL.

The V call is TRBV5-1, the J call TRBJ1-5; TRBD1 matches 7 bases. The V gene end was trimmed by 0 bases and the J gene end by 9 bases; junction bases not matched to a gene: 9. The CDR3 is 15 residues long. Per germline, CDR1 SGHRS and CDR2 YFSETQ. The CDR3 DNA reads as TGCGCCAGCAGCTTGGACGGACAGGCGAGGGGGCCCCAGCATTTT. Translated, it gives CASSLDGQARGPQHF.

DNA for the CDR3: TGTGCCAGTAGTACAAGACCCACCTACGAGCAGTACTTC. The encoded protein is CASSTRPTYEQYF. This chain uses TRBV19 with TRBJ2-7; D gene unclear. Deletions cut 4 bases from V and 2 bases from J, with 9 bases between. Germline V gives CDR1 LNHDA, CDR2 SQIVND (reference sequence). CDR3 length equals 13 residues.

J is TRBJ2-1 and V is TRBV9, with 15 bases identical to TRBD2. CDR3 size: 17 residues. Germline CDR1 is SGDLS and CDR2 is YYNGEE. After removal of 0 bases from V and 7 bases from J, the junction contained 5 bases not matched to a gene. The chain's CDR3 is CASSVVAGLAGGNEQFF. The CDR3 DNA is TGTGCCAGCAGCGTAGTAGCCGGACTAGCGGGAGGGAATGAGCAGTTCTTC.

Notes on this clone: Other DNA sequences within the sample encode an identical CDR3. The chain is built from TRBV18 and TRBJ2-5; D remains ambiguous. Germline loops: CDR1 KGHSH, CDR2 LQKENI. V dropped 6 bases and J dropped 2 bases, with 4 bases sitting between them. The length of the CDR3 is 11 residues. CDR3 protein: CASSRQETQYF. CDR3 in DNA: TGTGCCAGCTCGCGTCAAGAGACCCAGTACTTC.

CDR3 sequence: CASSPGTGAFNEQFF. The CDR3 coding sequence is TGTGCCAGCAGTCCCGGGACAGGGGCTTTCAATGAGCAGTTCTTC. The chain combines TRBV7-9 with TRBJ2-1; 10 bases map to TRBD1. Germline-derived CDR1 and CDR2 are SEHNR and FQNEAQ (reference sequence). V lost 6 bases and J lost 6; bases outside the gene matches: 8. The CDR3 is made up of 15 amino acids.

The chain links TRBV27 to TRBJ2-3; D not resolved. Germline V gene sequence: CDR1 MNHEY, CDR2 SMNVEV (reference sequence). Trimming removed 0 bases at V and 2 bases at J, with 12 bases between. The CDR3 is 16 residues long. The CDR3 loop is CASSLSGTPYTDTQYF. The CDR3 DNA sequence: TGTGCCAGCAGTTTATCTGGCACTCCCTACACAGATACGCAGTATTTT.

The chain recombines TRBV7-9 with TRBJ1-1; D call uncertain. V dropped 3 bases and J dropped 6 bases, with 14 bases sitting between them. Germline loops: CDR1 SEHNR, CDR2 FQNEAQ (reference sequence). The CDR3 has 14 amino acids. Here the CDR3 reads CASSLKLNDAEAFF. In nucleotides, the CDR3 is TGTGCCAGCAGCTTGAAATTGAACGACGCTGAAGCTTTCTTT.

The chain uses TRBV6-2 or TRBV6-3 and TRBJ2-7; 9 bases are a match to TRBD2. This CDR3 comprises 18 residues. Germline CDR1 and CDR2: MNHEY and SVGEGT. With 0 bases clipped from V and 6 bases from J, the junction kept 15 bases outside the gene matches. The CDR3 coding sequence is TGTGCCAGCAGTTACTCGCGCGGGAGGGCCTTATCGCGGTCCGAGCAGTACTTC. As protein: CASSYSRGRALSRSEQYF.

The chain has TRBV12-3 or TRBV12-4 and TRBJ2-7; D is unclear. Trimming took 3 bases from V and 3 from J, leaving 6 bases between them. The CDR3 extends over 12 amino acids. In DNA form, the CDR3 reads TGTGCCAGCAGTTTTAACAGCTACGAGCAGTACTTC. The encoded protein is CASSFNSYEQYF.

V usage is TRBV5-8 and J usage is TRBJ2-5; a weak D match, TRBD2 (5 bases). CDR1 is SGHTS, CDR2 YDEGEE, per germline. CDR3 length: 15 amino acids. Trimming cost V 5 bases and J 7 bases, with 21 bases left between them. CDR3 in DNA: TGTGCCAGCAGTCGAAGCCCCCATTCCGGAGGGACCCAGTACTTC. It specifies CASSRSPHSGGTQYF.

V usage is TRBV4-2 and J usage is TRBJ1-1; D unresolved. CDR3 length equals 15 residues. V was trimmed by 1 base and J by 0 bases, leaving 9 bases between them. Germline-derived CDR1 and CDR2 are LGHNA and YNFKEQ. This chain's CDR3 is CASSQVGNLNTEAFF. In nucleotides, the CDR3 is TGTGCCAGCAGCCAAGTGGGCAATCTGAACACTGAAGCTTTCTTT.

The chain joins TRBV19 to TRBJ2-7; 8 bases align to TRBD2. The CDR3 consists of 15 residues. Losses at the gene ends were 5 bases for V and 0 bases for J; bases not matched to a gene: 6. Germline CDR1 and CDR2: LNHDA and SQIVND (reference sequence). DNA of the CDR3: TGTGCCAGTAGTCCCAGCGGGGGAAGCTCCTACGAGCAGTACTTC. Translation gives CASSPSGGSSYEQYF.

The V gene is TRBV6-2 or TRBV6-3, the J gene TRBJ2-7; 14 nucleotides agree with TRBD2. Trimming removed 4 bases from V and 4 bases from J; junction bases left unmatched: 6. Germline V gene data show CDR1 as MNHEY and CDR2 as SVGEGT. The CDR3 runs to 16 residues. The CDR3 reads CASSSGLAGVSYEQYF. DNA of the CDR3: TGTGCCAGCAGTTCGGGACTAGCGGGAGTATCTTACGAGCAGTACTTC.